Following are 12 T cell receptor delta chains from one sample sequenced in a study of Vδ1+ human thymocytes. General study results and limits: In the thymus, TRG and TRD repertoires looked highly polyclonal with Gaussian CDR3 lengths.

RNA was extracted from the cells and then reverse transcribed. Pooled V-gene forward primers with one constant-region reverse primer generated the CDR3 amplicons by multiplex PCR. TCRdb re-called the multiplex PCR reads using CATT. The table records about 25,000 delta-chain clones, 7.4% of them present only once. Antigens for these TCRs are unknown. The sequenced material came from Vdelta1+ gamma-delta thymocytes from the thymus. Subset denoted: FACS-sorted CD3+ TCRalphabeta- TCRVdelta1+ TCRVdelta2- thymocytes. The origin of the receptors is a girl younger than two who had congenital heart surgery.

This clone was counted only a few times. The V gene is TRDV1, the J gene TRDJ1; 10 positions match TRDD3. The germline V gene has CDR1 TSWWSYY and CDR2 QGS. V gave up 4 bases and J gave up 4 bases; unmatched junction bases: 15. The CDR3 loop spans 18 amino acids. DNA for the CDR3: TGTGCTCTTGGGGCAATTTCCTCCTGGGGGATAAACTGCGATAAACTCATCTTT. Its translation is CALGAISSWGINCDKLIF.

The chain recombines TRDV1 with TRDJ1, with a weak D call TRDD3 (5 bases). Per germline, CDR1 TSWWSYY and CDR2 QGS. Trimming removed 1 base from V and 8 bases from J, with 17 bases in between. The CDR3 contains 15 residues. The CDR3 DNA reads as TGTGCTCTTGGGGAACGATGGGCTGGGCCCGTAAAACTCATCTTT. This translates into CALGERWAGPVKLIF.

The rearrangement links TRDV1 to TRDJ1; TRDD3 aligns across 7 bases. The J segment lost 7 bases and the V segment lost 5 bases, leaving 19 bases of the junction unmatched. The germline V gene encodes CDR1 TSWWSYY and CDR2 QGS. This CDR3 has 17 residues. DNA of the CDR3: TGTGCTCTTGGGAAGACGCAACCTATCACCTGGGGGGGTAAACTCATCTTT. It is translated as CALGKTQPITWGGKLIF.

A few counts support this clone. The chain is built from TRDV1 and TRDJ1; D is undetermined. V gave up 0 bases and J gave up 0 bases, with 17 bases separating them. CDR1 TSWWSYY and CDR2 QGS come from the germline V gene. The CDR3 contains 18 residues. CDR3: CALGELTLSGRNTDKLIF. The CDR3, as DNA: TGTGCTCTTGGGGAACTTACCTTGTCGGGGCGGAACACCGATAAACTCATCTTT.

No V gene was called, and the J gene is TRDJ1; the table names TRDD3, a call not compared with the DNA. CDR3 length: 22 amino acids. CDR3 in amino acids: CALGDPSFALLGDIGTADKLIF. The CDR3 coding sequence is TGTGCTCTTGGGGACCCCTCCTTCGCCTTACTGGGGGATATTGGGACCGCCGATAAACTCATCTTT.

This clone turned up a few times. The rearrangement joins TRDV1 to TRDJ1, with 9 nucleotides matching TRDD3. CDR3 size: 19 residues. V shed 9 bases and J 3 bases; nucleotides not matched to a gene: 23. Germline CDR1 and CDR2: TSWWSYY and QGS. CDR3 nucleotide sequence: TGTGCTCTCCTGGACCCCTTTGCTCCTTCTACTGGGGGAGCCGATAAACTCATCTTT. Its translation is CALLDPFAPSTGGADKLIF.

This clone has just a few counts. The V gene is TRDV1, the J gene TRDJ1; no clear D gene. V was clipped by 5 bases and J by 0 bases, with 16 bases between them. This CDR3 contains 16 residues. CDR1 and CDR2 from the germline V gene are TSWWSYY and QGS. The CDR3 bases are TGTGCTCTTGGGAGTATTCCCCCTCGGTACACCGATAAACTCATCTTT. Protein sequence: CALGSIPPRYTDKLIF.

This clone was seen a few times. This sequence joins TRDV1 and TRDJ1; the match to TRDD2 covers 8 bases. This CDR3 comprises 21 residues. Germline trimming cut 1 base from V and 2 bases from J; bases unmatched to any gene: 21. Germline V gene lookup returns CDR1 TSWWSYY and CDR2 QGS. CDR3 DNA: TGTGCTCTTGGGGAACCAACTTCCTACGAAGGGGGTTTCTCCAGTACCGATAAACTCATCTTT. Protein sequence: CALGEPTSYEGGFSSTDKLIF.

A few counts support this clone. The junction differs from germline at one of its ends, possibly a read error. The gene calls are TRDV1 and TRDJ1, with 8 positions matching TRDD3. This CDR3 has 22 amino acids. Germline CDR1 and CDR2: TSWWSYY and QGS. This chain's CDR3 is CALGESSPSFHWGPLYTDKPIF. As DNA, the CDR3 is TGTGCTCTTGGGGAAAGCAGCCCCTCCTTCCACTGGGGGCCTCTGTACACCGATAAACCCATCTTT.

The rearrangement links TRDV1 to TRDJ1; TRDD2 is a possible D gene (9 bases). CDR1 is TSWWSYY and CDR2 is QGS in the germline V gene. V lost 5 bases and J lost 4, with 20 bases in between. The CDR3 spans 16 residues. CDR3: CALGNLPTWGIDKLIF. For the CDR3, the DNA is TGTGCTCTTGGGAACCTTCCTACGTGGGGGATCGATAAACTCATCTTT.

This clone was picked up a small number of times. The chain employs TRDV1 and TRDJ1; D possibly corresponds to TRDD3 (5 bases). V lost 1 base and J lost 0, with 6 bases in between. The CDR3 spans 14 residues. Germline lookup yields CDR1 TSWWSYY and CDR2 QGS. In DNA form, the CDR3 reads TGTGCTCTTGGGGAACCGGGGAACACCGATAAACTCATCTTT. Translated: CALGEPGNTDKLIF.

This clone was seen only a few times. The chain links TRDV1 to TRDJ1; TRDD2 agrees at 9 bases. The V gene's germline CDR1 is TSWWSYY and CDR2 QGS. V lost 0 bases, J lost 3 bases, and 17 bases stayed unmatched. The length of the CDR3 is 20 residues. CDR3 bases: TGTGCTCTTGGGGAACTAGAAGGACCTTCCTACTCTCGTTGGGCCGATAAACTCATCTTT. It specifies CALGELEGPSYSRWADKLIF.